What follows are 10 T cell receptor beta chains derived from one specimen sequenced in a study of blood T cells in healthy people across ages. With a J-beta primer mix and a sample-barcoded 5' primer, a second PCR ran about 6 to 11 cycles. TCRdb reprocessed the 5' RACE reads via MiXCR and lists one record per CDR3 protein. The sample holds 650,000 or so distinct CDR3 sequences, over 40% seen once. The sequenced sample consisted of blood. The receptors derive from a woman older than 75 in good health.

This clonotype was detected many times. The chain combines TRBV5-1 with TRBJ2-3, with 8 nucleotides matching TRBD1. J was trimmed by 0 bases and V by 4 bases; bases with no gene match: 7. The V gene's germline CDR1 is SGHRS and CDR2 YFSETQ. The length of the CDR3 is 16 residues. In nucleotides, the CDR3 is TGCGCCAGCAGCCCTGCGGACAGGGCCAGCACAGATACGCAGTATTTT. This gives the protein CASSPADRASTDTQYF.

This clonotype was counted a single time. The chain joins TRBV30 to TRBJ1-2, with D perhaps matching TRBD1 (6 bases). The V gene's germline CDR1 is GTSNPN and CDR2 SVGIG (reference sequence). The CDR3 is 13 amino acids. V gave up 5 bases and J gave up 8 bases, with 18 bases separating them. The CDR3 here is CAWLRTALRGYTF. DNA of the CDR3: TGTGCCTGGCTGAGGACAGCCCTCCGAGGCTACACCTTC.

The CDR3 coding sequence is TGTGCCAGCAGTAGGGACATCGGGGTCTACGAGCAGTACTTC. It translates to CASSRDIGVYEQYF. The chain joins TRBV2 to TRBJ2-7; perhaps TRBD1 as D (6 bases). Germline-derived CDR1 and CDR2 are SNHLY and FYNNEI. CDR3 size: 14 residues. Trimming pared 5 bases from V and 3 bases from J, leaving 14 bases between.

The rearrangement joins TRBV12-3 or TRBV12-4 to TRBJ2-5, with 8 positions matching TRBD2. This CDR3 has 16 residues. J was trimmed by 11 bases and V by 1 base; bases with no gene match: 15. The CDR3, as DNA: TGTGCCAGCAGTTTAGTGAGGAGCGGGAGCTTCCATGAGCAGTACTTC. This translates into CASSLVRSGSFHEQYF.

This clonotype turned up a few times. Its ends do not fully match the called genes, so a read error is possible. This CDR3 is CASSTAAGGLGGNGQFF. In DNA, the CDR3 is TGTGCCAGCAGCACTGCGGCAGGGGGCTTGGGTGGCAATGGGCAGTTCTTC. The gene calls are TRBV7-2 and TRBJ2-1; 8 bases are a match to TRBD1. Germline V gives CDR1 SGHTA, CDR2 FQGNSA. The CDR3 is 17 residues long.

This clonotype was counted only a few times. A much larger clonotype is one base distant, so this may be a read error. The J gene is TRBJ2-5, the V gene TRBV7-2, with 8 bases matching TRBD1. With the DNA end fitting TRBJ2-7 better, the J assignment may be wrong. This CDR3 is built from 14 residues. CDR1 and CDR2 from the germline V gene are SGHTA and FQGNSA. The CDR3 is CACSFGTGVYEQYF. The CDR3, as DNA: TGTGCCTGCAGCTTTGGGACAGGAGTCTACGAGCAGTACTTC.

This chain joins TRBV7-3 and TRBJ1-3; D remains unclear. The CDR3 consists of 15 residues. The germline V gene encodes CDR1 SGHTA and CDR2 FQGTGA. Between the trimmed V and J ends, which lost 0 bases and 0 bases, there was a span of 6 bases. The CDR3 loop reads CASSLTSNSGNTIYF. DNA of the CDR3: TGTGCCAGCAGCTTAACGAGTAACTCTGGAAACACCATATATTTT.

The V and J genes are TRBV6-5 and TRBJ1-2; the D is unclear. The germline gives CDR1 MNHEY, CDR2 SVGAGI. V gave up 8 bases and J gave up 3 bases, with 13 bases separating them. The CDR3 is 13 residues long. The CDR3 DNA is TGTGCCAGCCTCAATTCGGGAGACTATGGCTACACCTTC. Its translation is CASLNSGDYGYTF.

This clonotype came up a few times. V gene TRBV12-3 or TRBV12-4 combines with J gene TRBJ1-1; D perhaps matches TRBD1 (5 bases). The V and J ends lost 4 bases and 1 base respectively, with 10 bases between them. The CDR3 has 14 residues. CDR3 amino acids: CASSSREENTEAFF. The CDR3 nucleotides are TGTGCCAGCAGTTCCAGGGAGGAGAACACTGAAGCTTTCTTT.

The rearrangement uses TRBV7-2 and TRBJ2-2; D may correspond to TRBD1 or TRBD2 (6 bases each). The V end was cut by 4 bases, the J end by 0 bases, with 12 bases between. The germline V gene encodes CDR1 SGHTA and CDR2 FQGNSA. The CDR3 is 16 amino acids. CDR3 region: CASSSQGGTNTGELFF. The DNA of the CDR3 is TGTGCCAGCAGCTCCCAAGGGGGGACGAACACCGGGGAGCTGTTTTTT. The variable domain in full, completed from reference TRBV7-2 and TRBJ2-2, reads GAGVSQSPSNKVTEKGKDVELRCDPISGHTALYWYRQSLGQGLEFLIYFQGNSAPDKSGLPSDRFSAERTGGSVSTLTIQRTQQEDSAVYLCASSSQGGTNTGELFFGEGSRLTVL.